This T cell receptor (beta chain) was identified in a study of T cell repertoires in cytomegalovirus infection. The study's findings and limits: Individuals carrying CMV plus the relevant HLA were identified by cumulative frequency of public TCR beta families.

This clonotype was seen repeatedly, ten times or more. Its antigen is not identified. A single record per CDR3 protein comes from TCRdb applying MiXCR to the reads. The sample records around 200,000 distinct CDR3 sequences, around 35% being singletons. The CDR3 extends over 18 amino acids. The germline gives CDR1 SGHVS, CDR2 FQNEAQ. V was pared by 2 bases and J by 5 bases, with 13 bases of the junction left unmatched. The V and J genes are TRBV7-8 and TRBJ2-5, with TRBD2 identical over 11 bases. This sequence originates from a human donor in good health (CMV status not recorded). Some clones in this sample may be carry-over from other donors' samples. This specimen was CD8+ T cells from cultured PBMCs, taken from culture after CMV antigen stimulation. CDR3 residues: CASSLMLAGGRVAETQYF. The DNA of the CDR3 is TGTGCCAGCAGCTTAATGCTAGCGGGGGGAAGGGTCGCTGAGACCCAGTACTTC.